The next 20 T cell receptor beta chains were all read from a single sample in a study of T cells after yellow fever vaccination. TCRdb re-analysed the 5' RACE reads in MiXCR, keeping a single row per CDR3 protein. This table holds hundreds of thousands of distinct CDR3 sequences, roughly 3.5% found once. This sample comprised PBMCs, obtained on the day of the yellow fever booster vaccination. These receptors were collected from a man aged 18 to 29 who received the YFV17D yellow fever vaccine.

This clonotype was seen a few times. V and J are TRBV20-1 and TRBJ2-1; D gene unclear. Trimming shortened V by 5 bases and J by 0 bases, and 14 bases separated the two germline ends. The germline V gene has CDR1 DFQATT and CDR2 SNEGSKA (reference sequence). The CDR3 is 15 amino acids. CDR3 DNA sequence: TGCAGTGCTCGCGCCCTAGGGTTCTCCTACAATGAGCAGTTCTTC. This sequence encodes CSARALGFSYNEQFF.

This clonotype was seen a handful of times. The J gene is TRBJ2-5, the V gene TRBV12-3 or TRBV12-4; D uncertain. The CDR3 totals 14 residues. Trimming took 7 bases from V and 1 from J, leaving 13 bases between them. CDR3 sequence (DNA): TGTGCCAGCACCCCGAAGCACACCCAAGAGACCCAGTACTTC. Translated: CASTPKHTQETQYF.

This clonotype occurred many times. The rearrangement uses TRBV5-1 and TRBJ2-5; D possibly corresponds to TRBD1 (6 bases). Germline CDR1 and CDR2: SGHRS and YFSETQ. CDR3 length: 13 amino acids. V was pared by 4 bases and J by 7 bases, with 14 bases between. CDR3 bases: TGCGCCAGCAGCCGCAACAGGGAGTTGACCCAGTACTTC. It codes for CASSRNRELTQYF.

The CDR3 DNA reads TGTGCCAGCAGCCCGAGGCGTGGGACTAACCAAGAGACCCAGTACTTC. Protein product: CASSPRRGTNQETQYF. The gene calls are TRBV5-4 and TRBJ2-5, with 7 bases matching TRBD2. The length of the CDR3 is 16 residues. V dropped 4 bases and J dropped 0; count of bases not matched to a gene: 9. CDR1 and CDR2 from the germline V gene are SGHNT and YYREEE (reference sequence).

In this sample, this clonotype turned up a few times. The chain carries TRBV7-9 and TRBJ1-6; TRBD1 might be the D (5 bases). The CDR3 spans 16 residues. Germline-derived CDR1 and CDR2 are SEHNR and FQNEAQ (reference sequence). Deletions cut 5 bases from V and 0 bases from J, with 11 bases between. This chain's CDR3 is CASSPRGSSYNSPLHF. The CDR3 DNA is TGTGCCAGCAGCCCAAGGGGAAGCTCCTATAATTCACCCCTCCACTTT.

This clonotype was detected many times. The J gene is TRBJ2-5, the V gene TRBV7-9, with TRBD1 identical over 8 bases. This CDR3 is built from 12 residues. Unmatched junction bases numbered 8, after V lost 6 bases and J lost 11 bases. Germline assignment: CDR1 SEHNR and CDR2 FQNEAQ (reference sequence). CDR3 bases: TGTGCCAGCAGGCTAGAGACAGGGGCTCAGTACTTC. This codes for CASRLETGAQYF.

This clonotype was counted many times. The rearrangement links TRBV4-3 to TRBJ2-2; 8 bases agree with TRBD1. CDR3 length equals 15 residues. V dropped 4 bases and J dropped 5; count of bases not matched to a gene: 6. CDR1 LGHNA and CDR2 YSLEER come from the germline V gene. CDR3 residues: CASSPRGQGTGELFF. The CDR3 region has the DNA TGCGCCAGCAGCCCCAGGGGGCAAGGGACCGGGGAGCTGTTTTTT.

This clonotype has at least ten counts. This sequence joins TRBV7-2 and TRBJ2-5; the D is unclear. Deletions cut 3 bases from V and 1 base from J, with 3 bases between. Germline CDR1 is SGHTA and CDR2 is FQGNSA. The CDR3 is made up of 12 amino acids. DNA for the CDR3: TGTGCCAGCAGCTTTTTCCAAGAGACCCAGTACTTC. Translated: CASSFFQETQYF.

This clonotype has at least ten counts. This rearrangement joins TRBV15 to TRBJ2-2; tentatively, D is TRBD2 (6 bases). V lost 0 bases, J lost 7 bases, and 15 bases lay in between. The CDR3 sequence is 16 residues long. CDR1 is LNHNV and CDR2 is YYDKDF in the germline V gene (reference sequence). CDR3 in DNA: TGTGCCACCAGCAGAGATAGGTTCGGGGGAGGCGGGGAGCTGTTTTTT. Protein sequence: CATSRDRFGGGGELFF.

This clonotype was seen repeatedly, ten times or more. The V gene is TRBV20-1, the J gene TRBJ2-3; 8 bases map to TRBD2. The CDR3 is 15 residues long. Germline V CDR1 and CDR2: DFQATT, SNEGSKA (reference sequence). The trim removed 1 base at V and 1 base at J, leaving 4 bases unmatched. The CDR3 nucleotides read TGCAGTGCTAGAGTTTACGGGGGGGGCACAGATACGCAGTATTTT. Its protein is CSARVYGGGTDTQYF.

This clonotype was picked up many times. This chain links TRBV4-1 with TRBJ2-3, with D maybe TRBD2 (5 bases). Germline V gene lookup returns CDR1 MGHRA and CDR2 YSYEKL. This CDR3 comprises 15 residues. V was shortened by 1 base and J by 3 bases, with 11 bases between the two germline ends. CDR3 sequence (DNA): TGCGCCAGCAGCCAAGGCAATAGGGAGACAGATACGCAGTATTTT. Residues: CASSQGNRETDTQYF.

This clonotype was seen a few times. This rearrangement joins TRBV20-1 to TRBJ1-2; 11 positions match TRBD1. CDR1 and CDR2 (germline): DFQATT, SNEGSKA (reference sequence). V gave up 4 bases and J gave up 5 bases; unmatched junction bases: 6. There are 14 residues in the CDR3. This CDR3 is CSATWTGGMYGYTF. CDR3 nucleotide sequence: TGCAGTGCTACCTGGACAGGGGGCATGTATGGCTACACCTTC.

The V gene is TRBV4-3, the J gene TRBJ2-1, with no clear D. Germline CDR1 LGHNA, CDR2 YSLEER. The CDR3 runs 13 residues. V was shortened by 0 bases and J by 11 bases, with 11 bases between the two germline ends. Here the CDR3 reads CASSQDVRTQQFF. The DNA of the CDR3 is TGCGCCAGCAGCCAAGATGTGAGGACCCAGCAGTTCTTC.

This clonotype was observed a handful of times. This chain connects TRBV28 to TRBJ1-6; D is unresolved. The CDR3 contains 15 residues. Per the germline V gene, CDR1 is MDHEN and CDR2 is SYDVKM. Trimming shortened V by 2 bases and J by 7 bases, and 12 bases separated the two germline ends. The CDR3: CASSLPAGLNSPLHF. The CDR3 region has the DNA TGTGCCAGCAGTTTACCGGCCGGCCTGAATTCACCCCTCCACTTT.

The rearrangement joins TRBV11-2 to TRBJ2-6; D is unresolved. This CDR3 is built from 17 residues. Trimming took 2 bases from V and 0 from J, leaving 11 bases between them. The germline V gene encodes CDR1 SGHAT and CDR2 FQNNGV. The CDR3, as DNA: TGTGCCAGCAGCTTAATCAGGTCAGGCTCTGGGGCCAACGTCCTGACTTTC. It translates to CASSLIRSGSGANVLTF.

This clonotype was seen at least ten times. V and J are TRBV10-2 and TRBJ2-5; 13 bases fit TRBD2. Looked up from germline, CDR1 is WSHSY and CDR2 is SAAADI. The CDR3 covers 16 residues. After removal of 5 bases from V and 4 bases from J, the junction contained 7 bases not matched to a gene. CDR3 sequence: CASSRTSGGVLETQYF. CDR3 bases: TGCGCCAGCAGTCGGACTAGCGGGGGTGTTCTAGAGACCCAGTACTTC.

This rearrangement joins TRBV5-5 to TRBJ2-1; 8 bases align to TRBD1. Germline CDR1 is SGHKS and CDR2 is YYEKEE (reference sequence). The CDR3 sequence is 17 residues long. With 4 bases clipped from V and 2 bases from J, the junction kept 11 bases outside the gene matches. The CDR3 sequence is CASSLRDRGATYNEQFF. The CDR3, as DNA: TGTGCCAGCAGCCTGAGAGACAGGGGAGCTACCTACAATGAGCAGTTCTTC.

This clonotype was observed many times. This sequence joins TRBV6-1 and TRBJ1-2; D perhaps matches TRBD1 (6 bases). The CDR3 covers 13 residues. Trimming removed 3 bases at V and 4 bases at J, with 9 bases between. CDR1 and CDR2 from the germline V gene are MNHNS and SASEGT. CDR3 nucleotide sequence: TGTGCCAGCAGTGAGGACAGAGGCTATGGCTACACCTTC. Amino acid sequence: CASSEDRGYGYTF.

The V and J genes are TRBV7-2 and TRBJ2-3; the match to TRBD2 covers 8 bases. The germline gives CDR1 SGHTA, CDR2 FQGNSA. J gave up 0 bases and V 1 base, and 9 bases lay outside the gene matches. The CDR3 is made up of 18 amino acids. DNA for the CDR3: TGTGCCAGCAGCTTAGTTCGGGCGTCGGGGGGGAGCACAGATACGCAGTATTTT. Translating gives CASSLVRASGGSTDTQYF.

A few counts support this clonotype. This chain uses TRBV5-1 with TRBJ2-1; the D is unclear. V was trimmed by 4 bases and J by 5 bases, leaving 13 bases between them. Germline CDR1 and CDR2: SGHRS and YFSETQ. The CDR3 length is 14 residues. CDR3 bases: TGCGCCAGCAGCCCAACAATACCCCACAATGAGCAGTTCTTC. This translates into CASSPTIPHNEQFF.